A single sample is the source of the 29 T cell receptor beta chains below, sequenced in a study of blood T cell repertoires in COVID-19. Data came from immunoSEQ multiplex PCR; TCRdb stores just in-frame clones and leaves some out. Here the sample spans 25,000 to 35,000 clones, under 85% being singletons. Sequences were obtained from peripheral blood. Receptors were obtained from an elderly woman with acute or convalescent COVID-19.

The CDR3 region is CATSDEDRSNTQYF. CDR3 nucleotides: TGTGCCACCAGTGATGAGGATAGATCTAATACGCAGTATTTT. The V call is TRBV24-1, the J call TRBJ2-3; no definite D call. Germline V CDR1 and CDR2: KGHDR, SFDVKD. CDR3 size: 14 residues. Trimming removed 3 bases at V and 7 bases at J, with 13 bases between.

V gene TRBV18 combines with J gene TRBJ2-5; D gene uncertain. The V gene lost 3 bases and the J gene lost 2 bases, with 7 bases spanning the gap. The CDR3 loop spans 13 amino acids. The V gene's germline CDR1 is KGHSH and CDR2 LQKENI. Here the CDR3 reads CASSPVTQETQYF. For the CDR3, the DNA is TGTGCCAGCTCACCTGTAACTCAAGAGACCCAGTACTTC. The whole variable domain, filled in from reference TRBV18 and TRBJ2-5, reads NAGVMQNPRHLVRRRGQEARLRCSPMKGHSHVYWYRQLPEEGLKFMVYLQKENIIDESGMPKERFSAEFPKEGPSILRIQQVVRGDSAAYFCASSPVTQETQYFGPGTRLLVL.

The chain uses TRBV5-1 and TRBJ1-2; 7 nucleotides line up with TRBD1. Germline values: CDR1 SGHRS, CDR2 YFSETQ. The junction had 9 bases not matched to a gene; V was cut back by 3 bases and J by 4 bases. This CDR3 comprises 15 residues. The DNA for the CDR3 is TGCGCCAGCAGCTCCTCCTGGGACAGCATCTATGGCTACACCTTC. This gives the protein CASSSSWDSIYGYTF. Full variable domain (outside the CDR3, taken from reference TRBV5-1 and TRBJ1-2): KAGVTQTPRYLIKTRGQQVTLSCSPISGHRSVSWYQQTPGQGLQFLFEYFSETQRNKGNFPGRFSGRQFSNSRSEMNVSTLELGDSALYLCASSSSWDSIYGYTFGSGTRLTVV.

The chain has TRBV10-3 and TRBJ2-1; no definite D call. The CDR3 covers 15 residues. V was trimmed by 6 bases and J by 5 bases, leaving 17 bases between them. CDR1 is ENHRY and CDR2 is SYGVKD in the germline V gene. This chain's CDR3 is CAIRETPTTNNEQFF. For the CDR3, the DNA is TGTGCCATCAGGGAGACACCTACTACTAACAATGAGCAGTTCTTC.

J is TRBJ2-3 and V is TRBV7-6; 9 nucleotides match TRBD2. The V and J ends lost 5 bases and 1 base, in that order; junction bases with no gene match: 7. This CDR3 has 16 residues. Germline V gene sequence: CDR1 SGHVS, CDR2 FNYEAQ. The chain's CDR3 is CASSLSTSGGTDTQYF. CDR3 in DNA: TGTGCCAGCAGCCTATCGACTAGCGGAGGCACAGATACGCAGTATTTT.

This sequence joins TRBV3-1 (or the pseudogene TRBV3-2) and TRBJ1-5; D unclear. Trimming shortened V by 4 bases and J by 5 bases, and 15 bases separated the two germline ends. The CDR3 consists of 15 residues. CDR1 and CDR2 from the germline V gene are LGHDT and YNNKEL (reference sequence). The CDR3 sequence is CASSLTGAGDQPQHF. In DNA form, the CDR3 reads TGTGCCAGCAGCCTAACGGGAGCCGGGGATCAGCCCCAGCATTTT.

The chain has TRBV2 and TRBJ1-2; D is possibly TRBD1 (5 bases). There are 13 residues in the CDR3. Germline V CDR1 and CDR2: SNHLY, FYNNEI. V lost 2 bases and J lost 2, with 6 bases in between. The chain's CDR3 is CASSERTNYGYTF. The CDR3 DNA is TGTGCCAGCAGTGAAAGGACAAACTATGGCTACACCTTC.

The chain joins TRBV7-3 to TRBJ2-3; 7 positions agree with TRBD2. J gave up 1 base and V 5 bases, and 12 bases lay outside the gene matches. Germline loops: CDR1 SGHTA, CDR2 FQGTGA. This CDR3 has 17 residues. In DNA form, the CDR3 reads TGTGCCAGCAGCCGAACGGGGGGTTCCTCCGGCACAGATACGCAGTATTTT. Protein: CASSRTGGSSGTDTQYF.

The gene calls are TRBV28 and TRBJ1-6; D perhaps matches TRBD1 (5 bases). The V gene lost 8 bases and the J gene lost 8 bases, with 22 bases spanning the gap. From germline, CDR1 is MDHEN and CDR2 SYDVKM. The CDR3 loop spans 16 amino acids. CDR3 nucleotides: TGTGCCAGCCTCTCACAGGTCCCCGCAGGAGATTCACCCCTCCACTTT. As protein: CASLSQVPAGDSPLHF.

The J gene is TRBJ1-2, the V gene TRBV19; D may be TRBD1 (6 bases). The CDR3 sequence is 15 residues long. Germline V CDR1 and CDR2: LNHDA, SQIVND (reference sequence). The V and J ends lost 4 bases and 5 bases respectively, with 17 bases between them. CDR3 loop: CASSRTAAGVYGYTF. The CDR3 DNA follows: TGTGCCAGTAGTAGGACAGCAGCGGGAGTATATGGCTACACCTTC. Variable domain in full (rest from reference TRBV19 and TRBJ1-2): DGGITQSPKYLFRKEGQNVTLSCEQNLNHDAMYWYRQDPGQGLRLIYYSQIVNDFQKGDIAEGYSVSREKKESFPLTVTSAQKNPTAFYLCASSRTAAGVYGYTFGSGTRLTVV.

For the CDR3, the DNA is TGTGCCAGCAGAAAAGGGGGGGTCACCGGGGAGCTGTTTTTT. This codes for CASRKGGVTGELFF. This rearrangement joins TRBV6-5 to TRBJ2-2; TRBD2 is a possible D gene (7 bases). Looked up from germline, CDR1 is MNHEY and CDR2 is SVGAGI. The V end lost 6 bases, the J end lost 4 bases, and 12 bases lay between the germline ends. The CDR3 totals 14 residues.

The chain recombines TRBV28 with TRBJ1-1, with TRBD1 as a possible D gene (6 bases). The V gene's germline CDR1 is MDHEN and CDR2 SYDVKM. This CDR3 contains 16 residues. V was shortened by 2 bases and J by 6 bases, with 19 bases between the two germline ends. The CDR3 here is CASSLVDRLRGAEAFF. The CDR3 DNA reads TGTGCCAGCAGTTTAGTGGACAGACTAAGAGGGGCTGAAGCTTTCTTT.

The CDR3 bases are TGCAGTGCTAGTGCAGGGTGGACTCAGCCCCAGCATTTT. Protein product: CSASAGWTQPQHF. This sequence joins TRBV20-1 and TRBJ1-5, with D possibly being TRBD1 (5 bases). Trimming removed 3 bases at V and 6 bases at J, with 12 bases between. The CDR3 has 13 residues. Germline lookup yields CDR1 DFQATT and CDR2 SNEGSKA (reference sequence).

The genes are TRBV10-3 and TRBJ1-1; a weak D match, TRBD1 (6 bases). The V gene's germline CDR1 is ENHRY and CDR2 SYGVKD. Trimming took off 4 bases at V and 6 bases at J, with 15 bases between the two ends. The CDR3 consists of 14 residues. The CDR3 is CAISGGRGSAEAFF. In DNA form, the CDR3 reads TGTGCCATCAGTGGCGGTAGGGGGAGCGCTGAAGCTTTCTTT.

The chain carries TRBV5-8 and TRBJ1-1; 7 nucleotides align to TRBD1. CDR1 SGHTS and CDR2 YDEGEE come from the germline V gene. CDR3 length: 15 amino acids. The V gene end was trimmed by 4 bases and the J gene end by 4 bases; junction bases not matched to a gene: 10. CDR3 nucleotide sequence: TGTGCCAGCAGCCCGAGACAGGGAAAGGTCACTGAAGCTTTCTTT. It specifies CASSPRQGKVTEAFF.

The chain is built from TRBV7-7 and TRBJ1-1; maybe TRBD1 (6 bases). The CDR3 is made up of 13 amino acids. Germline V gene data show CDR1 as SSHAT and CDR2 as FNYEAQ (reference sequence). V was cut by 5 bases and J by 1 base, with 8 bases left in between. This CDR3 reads CASSLDRNTEAFF. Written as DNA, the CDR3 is TGTGCCAGCAGCCTGGACAGGAACACTGAAGCTTTCTTT.

For the CDR3, the DNA is TGTGCCAGCAGTTATACCCCGGGGAGAGGCTACGAGCAGTACTTC. It specifies CASSYTPGRGYEQYF. This chain connects TRBV6-5 to TRBJ2-7; tentative D call: TRBD2 (5 bases). The CDR3 totals 15 residues. V was cut by 3 bases and J by 3 bases, with 15 bases left in between. The germline V gene has CDR1 MNHEY and CDR2 SVGAGI.

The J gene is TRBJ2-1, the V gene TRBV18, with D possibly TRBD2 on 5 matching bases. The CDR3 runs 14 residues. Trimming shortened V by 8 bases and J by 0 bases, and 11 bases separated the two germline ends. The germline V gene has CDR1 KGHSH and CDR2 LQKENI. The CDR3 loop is CASESGGSYNEQFF. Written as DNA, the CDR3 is TGTGCCAGCGAAAGCGGAGGCTCCTACAATGAGCAGTTCTTC.

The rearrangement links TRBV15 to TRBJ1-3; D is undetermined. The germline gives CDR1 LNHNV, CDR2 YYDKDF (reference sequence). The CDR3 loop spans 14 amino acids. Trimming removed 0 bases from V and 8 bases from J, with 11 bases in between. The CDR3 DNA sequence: TGTGCCACCAGCAGAGATCGAACCGGGTACACCATATATTTT. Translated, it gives CATSRDRTGYTIYF.

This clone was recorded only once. Here the CDR3 reads CASSNRGENTIYF. CDR3 DNA sequence: TGTGCCAGCAGTAACAGGGGCGAAAACACCATATATTTT. This sequence joins TRBV7-9 and TRBJ1-3; 7 bases fit TRBD1. V shed 6 bases, J shed 6 bases, and the junction held 5 bases outside the gene matches. The CDR3 runs to 13 residues. CDR1 and CDR2 from the germline V gene are SEHNR and FQNEAQ (reference sequence).

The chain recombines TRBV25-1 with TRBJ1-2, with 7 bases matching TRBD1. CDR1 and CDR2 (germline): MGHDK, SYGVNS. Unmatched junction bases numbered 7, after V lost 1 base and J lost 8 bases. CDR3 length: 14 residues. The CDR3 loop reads CASSESPTGRGYTF. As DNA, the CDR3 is TGTGCCAGCAGTGAATCTCCGACAGGGAGAGGCTACACCTTC.

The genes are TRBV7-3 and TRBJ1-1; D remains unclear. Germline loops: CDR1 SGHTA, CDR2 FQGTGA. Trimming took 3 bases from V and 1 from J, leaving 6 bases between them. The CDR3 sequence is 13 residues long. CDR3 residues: CASSFGRNTEAFF. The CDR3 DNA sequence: TGTGCCAGCAGCTTTGGGAGGAACACTGAAGCTTTCTTT.

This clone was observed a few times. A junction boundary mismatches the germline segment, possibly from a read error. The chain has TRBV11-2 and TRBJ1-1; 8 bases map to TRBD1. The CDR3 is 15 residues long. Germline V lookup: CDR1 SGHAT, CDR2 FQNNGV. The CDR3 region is CASSVEGQANTEAFF. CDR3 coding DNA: TGTGCCAGCAGCGTAGAGGGACAGGCAAACACTGAAGCTTTCTTT. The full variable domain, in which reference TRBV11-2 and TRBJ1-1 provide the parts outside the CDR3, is EAGVAQSPRYKIIEKRQSVAFWCNPISGHATLYWYQQILGQGPKLLIQFQNNGVVDDSQLPKDRFSAERLKGVDSTLKIQPAKLEDSAVYLCASSVEGQANTEAFFGQGTRLTVV.

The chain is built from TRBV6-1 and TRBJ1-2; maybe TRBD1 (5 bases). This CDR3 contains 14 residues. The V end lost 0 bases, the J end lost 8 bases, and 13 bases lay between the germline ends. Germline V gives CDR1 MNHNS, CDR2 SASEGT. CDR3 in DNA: TGTGCCAGCAGTGAAGCGCTAGACAGCAGGGGCTACACCTTC. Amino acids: CASSEALDSRGYTF.

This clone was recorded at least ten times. Here the CDR3 DNA reads TGTGCCAGCCGTCCTCCCGGAGGGGTGGATGAGCAGTTCTTC. This encodes CASRPPGGVDEQFF. This chain uses TRBV7-9 with TRBJ2-1; weak D call: TRBD2 (6 bases). From germline, CDR1 is SEHNR and CDR2 FQNEAQ (reference sequence). Trimming stripped 8 bases from V and 8 bases from J, with 19 bases between. The CDR3 is 14 amino acids.

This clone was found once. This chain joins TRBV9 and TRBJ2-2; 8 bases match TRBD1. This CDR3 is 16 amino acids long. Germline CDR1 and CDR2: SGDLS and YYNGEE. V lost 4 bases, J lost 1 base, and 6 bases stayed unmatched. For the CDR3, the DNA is TGTGCCAGCAGCCCCCCCGGGACAGGGAACACCGGGGAGCTGTTTTTT. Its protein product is CASSPPGTGNTGELFF.

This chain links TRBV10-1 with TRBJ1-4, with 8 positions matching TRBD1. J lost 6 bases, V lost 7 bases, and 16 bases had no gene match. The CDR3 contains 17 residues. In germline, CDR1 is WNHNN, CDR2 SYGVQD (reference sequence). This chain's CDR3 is CASKRPGGDVRDEKLFF. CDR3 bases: TGCGCCAGCAAAAGGCCAGGGGGCGACGTGCGTGATGAAAAACTGTTTTTT.

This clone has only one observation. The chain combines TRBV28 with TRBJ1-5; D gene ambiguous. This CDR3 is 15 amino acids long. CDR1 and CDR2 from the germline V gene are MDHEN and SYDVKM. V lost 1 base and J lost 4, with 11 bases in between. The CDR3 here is CASSLSGYYNQPQHF. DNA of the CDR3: TGTGCCAGCAGTTTATCGGGGTACTATAATCAGCCCCAGCATTTT. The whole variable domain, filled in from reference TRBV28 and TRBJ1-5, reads DVKVTQSSRYLVKRTGEKVFLECVQDMDHENMFWYRQDPGLGLRLIYFSYDVKMKEKGDIPEGYSVSREKKERFSLILESASTNQTSMYLCASSLSGYYNQPQHFGDGTRLSIL.

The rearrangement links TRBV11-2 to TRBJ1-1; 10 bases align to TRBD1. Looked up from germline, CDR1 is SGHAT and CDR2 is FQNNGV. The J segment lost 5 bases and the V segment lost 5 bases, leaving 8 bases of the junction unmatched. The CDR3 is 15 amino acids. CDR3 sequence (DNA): TGTGCCAGCAGCATACTGACAGGGGGCGGTACTGAAGCTTTCTTT. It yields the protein CASSILTGGGTEAFF.